One sample yielded the 15 T cell receptor beta chains listed below, sequenced in a study of T-cell memory formation after mild COVID-19. TCRdb processed the 5' RACE reads anew with MiXCR; each CDR3 protein has one entry. The sample records 300,000 to 400,000 distinct CDR3 sequences, more than 20% being singletons. The sequenced material came from PBMCs or a T cell subset sorted from them (not recorded which). All receptors derive from an adult woman who had mild COVID-19 (a few samples of this study predate the infection). Cell type and time point are not known.

This rearrangement joins TRBV12-3 or TRBV12-4 to TRBJ2-5; D might be TRBD2 (5 bases). V was cut by 2 bases and J by 5 bases, with 15 bases left in between. CDR3 size: 15 residues. CDR3 DNA: TGTGCCAGCAGTTTAACTAGGGCCCAAGCGGAGACCCAGTACTTC. Translation: CASSLTRAQAETQYF.

This clonotype was counted many times. This rearrangement joins TRBV5-1 to TRBJ2-7; possibly TRBD2 for D (5 bases). Germline V gives CDR1 SGHRS, CDR2 YFSETQ. The CDR3 spans 14 residues. V lost 0 bases, J lost 3 bases, and 10 bases lay in between. The CDR3 sequence is CASSLGADYYEQYF. Here the CDR3 DNA reads TGCGCCAGCAGCTTGGGGGCCGACTACTACGAGCAGTACTTC.

This clonotype was seen more than once but under ten times. V gene TRBV7-8 combines with J gene TRBJ1-1, with D perhaps matching TRBD1 (5 bases). V dropped 3 bases and J dropped 3 bases, with 11 bases sitting between them. This CDR3 has 14 residues. Per germline, CDR1 SGHVS and CDR2 FQNEAQ. The CDR3 DNA sequence: TGTGCCAGCAGCTTTGGGGGGTGGGACACTGAAGCTTTCTTT. This encodes CASSFGGWDTEAFF.

The chain uses TRBV9 and TRBJ2-1, with D tentatively TRBD1 or TRBD2 (6 bases each). Germline CDR1 and CDR2: SGDLS and YYNGEE. The V gene lost 0 bases and the J gene lost 6 bases, with 16 bases spanning the gap. The CDR3 covers 16 residues. Written as DNA, the CDR3 is TGTGCCAGCAGCGTAGAAGTGTGGGGGGCAGTCAATGAGCAGTTCTTC. This translates into CASSVEVWGAVNEQFF. Supplemented by reference TRBV9 and TRBJ2-1, the full variable domain reads DSGVTQTPKHLITATGQRVTLRCSPRSGDLSVYWYQQSLDQGLQFLIQYYNGEERAKGNILERFSAQQFPDLHSELNLSSLELGDSALYFCASSVEVWGAVNEQFFGPGTRLTVL.

This clonotype has more than one count but fewer than ten. The genes are TRBV11-3 and TRBJ2-3; no clear D. V dropped 8 bases and J dropped 4 bases, with 10 bases sitting between them. Per germline, CDR1 SGHNT and CDR2 YENEEA. The CDR3 loop spans 12 amino acids. The CDR3 DNA sequence: TGTGCCAGCCGCCGACGAGCAGATACGCAGTATTTT. Protein sequence: CASRRRADTQYF.

V gene TRBV12-3 or TRBV12-4 combines with J gene TRBJ2-1; D unclear. The V end lost 8 bases, the J end lost 2 bases, and 10 bases lay between the germline ends. CDR3 length: 13 amino acids. As DNA, the CDR3 is TGTGCCAGCGGGCGGAGCGCCTACAATGAGCAGTTCTTC. It specifies CASGRSAYNEQFF.

The V gene is TRBV24-1, the J gene TRBJ2-5; 14 bases agree with TRBD2. This CDR3 has 16 residues. CDR1 KGHDR and CDR2 SFDVKD come from the germline V gene. With V trimmed by 3 bases and J by 4 bases, 3 bases remained unmatched. The CDR3 protein is CATSDPGTSGGETQYF. CDR3 nucleotide sequence: TGTGCCACCAGTGATCCCGGGACTAGCGGGGGAGAGACCCAGTACTTC.

This clonotype has just a few counts. The chain links TRBV24-1 to TRBJ2-5, with TRBD1 matching 10 bases. V was clipped by 4 bases and J by 6 bases; unmatched bases: 4. Germline V CDR1 and CDR2: KGHDR, SFDVKD. CDR3 length: 14 residues. CDR3 amino acids: CATSETGGGKTQYF. The CDR3 nucleotides are TGTGCCACCAGTGAGACAGGGGGCGGGAAGACCCAGTACTTC.

This clonotype was detected a few times. The CDR3 region is CASSKDSQIAKNIQYF. CDR3 nucleotides: TGTGCCAGCAGTAAGGACAGCCAAATAGCCAAAAACATTCAGTACTTC. The chain joins TRBV12-3 or TRBV12-4 to TRBJ2-4; a possible D gene is TRBD1 (6 bases). There are 16 residues in the CDR3. V was clipped by 5 bases and J by 0 bases, with 14 bases between them.

The chain joins TRBV12-3 or TRBV12-4 to TRBJ2-3; TRBD2 agrees at 12 bases. Trimming at V came to 5 bases and at J to 2 bases, leaving 5 bases not matched to a gene. This CDR3 region has 16 residues. CDR3 loop: CASSTRLAGATDTQYF. CDR3 nucleotides: TGTGCCAGCAGTACCCGACTAGCGGGGGCCACAGATACGCAGTATTTT.

This clonotype was picked up one time. The CDR3 DNA sequence: TGTGCCAGCTCACCACCACTAGCGGGGACGGAGACCCAGTACTTC. Translated, it gives CASSPPLAGTETQYF. The chain is built from TRBV18 and TRBJ2-5; 10 nucleotides agree with TRBD2. This CDR3 comprises 15 residues. Germline loops: CDR1 KGHSH, CDR2 LQKENI. J was trimmed by 5 bases and V by 0 bases; bases with no gene match: 3.

The chain joins TRBV6-2 or TRBV6-3 to TRBJ1-2, with D maybe TRBD1 (5 bases). This CDR3 spans 12 amino acids. V gave up 5 bases and J gave up 9 bases, with 13 bases separating them. The germline CDR1 and CDR2 sequences are MNHEY and SVGEGT. This CDR3 reads CASSPTTDRYTF. The CDR3 bases are TGTGCCAGCAGTCCTACGACAGATCGCTACACCTTC.

The rearrangement links TRBV9 to TRBJ1-2; D is uncertain. The CDR3 is 12 amino acids. Germline V lookup: CDR1 SGDLS, CDR2 YYNGEE. V lost 3 bases and J 4 bases, leaving 7 bases between the germline ends. The CDR3 loop is CASSALSYGYTF. In nucleotides, the CDR3 is TGTGCCAGCAGCGCCCTCAGCTATGGCTACACCTTC.

The V and J genes are TRBV15 and TRBJ2-1; 10 bases fit TRBD2. The germline V gene has CDR1 LNHNV and CDR2 YYDKDF (reference sequence). This CDR3 region has 15 residues. V lost 2 bases to trimming and J lost 8 bases; unmatched junction nucleotides: 6. CDR3 residues: CATSRPGLATDEQFF. The CDR3 DNA follows: TGTGCCACCAGCAGACCGGGACTAGCGACGGATGAGCAGTTCTTC.

This chain connects TRBV23-1 to TRBJ2-1, with 11 bases that match TRBD2. TRBV23-1 is noted as an ORF with a role that remains uncertain. The CDR3 has 13 amino acids. V was pared by 6 bases and J by 7 bases, with 2 bases of the junction left unmatched. The CDR3 sequence: CASRRLAGNEQFF. CDR3 DNA sequence: TGCGCCAGCAGGAGACTAGCGGGAAATGAGCAGTTCTTC.